The entry that follows covers one T cell receptor beta chain sequence. Which antigen it targets is not known. Per-base qualities were not stored, and no clone one base away is much larger. The data belong to a study of T cell changes during pregnancy in multiple sclerosis (dated by TCRdb to between 2017 and 2020). About the investigation overall: In women with multiple sclerosis, the researchers looked at how the T cell repertoire shifted as pregnancy progressed.

The method was the immunoSEQ multiplex PCR assay. The immuneACCESS repertoire file appears here via TCRdb, limited to in-frame rearrangements. These files lack a portion of the clones; in checked studies, under half of the deficit traces to unresolved V genes, and the cause of the others is not known. The sample records 50,000 to 65,000 clones, about 88% of which are singletons. The top ten hold roughly 0.4% of the sample. This clonotype was obtained from a female donor with multiple sclerosis, enrolled in a pregnancy study. The material sequenced was CD4+ T cells from peripheral blood mononuclear cells, taken in the third trimester of pregnancy.

CDR3 sequence: CASRSGMGTLFF. The nucleotide sequence reads TGTGCCAGCAGGTCGGGTATGGGGACTCTGTTTTTT. The rearrangement combines TRBV2 with TRBJ1-4, and the D gene may be TRBD1, 5 bases matching. V loses 6 bases, J loses 14 bases, and the germline ends lie 16 bases apart. From a lookup of the germline V gene, CDR1 and CDR2 are SNHLY and FYNNEI. Measured from the cysteine to the phenylalanine, the CDR3 is 12 residues long. The DNA shown is the 36-base CDR3, in frame from base 1. With the rest looked up from the reference TRBV2 and TRBJ1-4 genes rather than sequenced, the full variable domain is EPEVTQTPSHQVTQMGQEVILRCVPISNHLYFYWYRQILGQKVEFLVSFYNNEISEKSEIFDDQFSVERPDGSNFTLKIRSTKLEDSAMYFCASRSGMGTLFFGSGTQLSVL.